These T cell receptor beta chains were read from a single sample in a study of cytomegalovirus exposure and HLA in healthy donors. Data came from immunoSEQ multiplex PCR; TCRdb stores just in-frame clones and leaves some out. This table has 160,000 or so clones, around 79% appearing once. Sequencing was performed on PBMCs. Receptors were obtained from a man aged 35-49 years in good health and CMV-seronegative. CDR3s include the opening cysteine and the closing phenylalanine or tryptophan. D genes are given only for firm matches. Clone size, where shown, is once, few, many, or a class for clones that have expanded.

TRBD1 TRBJ1-6 TRBV27 15 - TGTGCCAGCCGGACAGGGGGCCGTTTGAATTCACCCCTCCACTTT CASRTGGRLNSPLHF
- TRBJ1-4 TRBV5-8 16 - TGTGCCAGCAGCCCGGAGACTCCATCAACTAATGAAAAACTGTTTTTT CASSPETPSTNEKLFF
TRBD1 TRBJ1-4 TRBV5-1 16 - TGCGCCAGCAGCATCAGGGGGCGGACAGCTAATGAAAAACTGTTTTTT CASSIRGRTANEKLFF
TRBD1 TRBJ2-5 TRBV6-5 15 - TGTGCCAGCAGGCGGACGGGACAGGGGGGGGAGACCCAGTACTTC CASRRTGQGGETQYF
TRBD1 TRBJ2-7 TRBV28 13 once TGTGCCAGCAGGGAACAGGGGACCCGGGAGCAGTACTTC CASREQGTREQYF
TRBD1 TRBJ1-1 TRBV7-2 14 few TGTGCCAGCAGAGCCAGGGGGGAGAACACTGAAGCTTTCTTT CASRARGENTEAFF
- TRBJ1-2 TRBV9 16 - TGTGCCAGCAGCCCCTTTGATGAACCGGGACATTATGGCTACACCTTC CASSPFDEPGHYGYTF
TRBD1 TRBJ2-1 TRBV29-1 13 - TGCAGCGTTTGGACAGGGGCTGGCGATGAGCAGTTCTTC CSVWTGAGDEQFF
- TRBJ1-3 TRBV7-8 16 - TGTGCCAGCAGCTCCACGGGGGGGACCGGCATAAACACCATATATTTT CASSSTGGTGINTIYF
TRBD1 TRBJ1-6 TRBV7-9 18 - TGTGCCAGCAGCTTTGGGACAGGGATTGGCGGGCCTAATTCACCCCTCCACTTT CASSFGTGIGGPNSPLHF
TRBD1 TRBJ2-7 TRBV7-9 13 - TGTGCCAGCTCTACGGGACAGAGATTCGAGCAGTACTTC CASSTGQRFEQYF
TRBD1 TRBJ2-7 TRBV6-5 15 - TGTGCCAGCAGTTACGAGGCAGGGGGCCTTTACGAGCAGTACTTC CASSYEAGGLYEQYF
TRBD1 TRBJ2-7 TRBV27 15 - TGTGCCAGCAGCTATGGGGGACAGGGCTTATACGAGCAGTACTTC CASSYGGQGLYEQYF
TRBD1 TRBJ2-7 TRBV5-5 15 - TGTGCCAGCACCGTTTCCGGACAGGGGTTTTACGAGCAGTACTTC CASTVSGQGFYEQYF
TRBD2 TRBJ2-5 TRBV5-1 16 - TGCGCCAGCAGCCCGGGGGGGACTAGCGGGGGTGAGACCCAGTACTTC CASSPGGTSGGETQYF
- TRBJ1-1 TRBV23-1 13 - TGCGCCAGAAGCCCGGGACAGAACACTGAAGCTTTCTTT CARSPGQNTEAFF
- TRBJ1-2 TRBV30 13 - TGTGCCTTCCTGACAGCCCCGTTTAGGGGCTACACCTTC CAFLTAPFRGYTF
- TRBJ2-2 TRBV30 14 once TGTGCCTTCTCACTAGAGACAAACACCGGGGAGCTGTTTTTT CAFSLETNTGELFF
TRBD1 TRBJ2-2 TRBV11-2 14 few TGTGCCAGCAGCTGGGGACAGCGGACCGGGGAGCTGTTTTTT CASSWGQRTGELFF
- TRBJ1-6 TRBV7-2 14 - TGTGCCAGCAGCTTCCAGGGTAATAATTCACCCCTCCACTTT CASSFQGNNSPLHF
TRBD2 TRBJ2-2 TRBV7-8 18 - TGTGCCAGCAGCTTAGCACGCAGAGGCGGGGGGTATATCGGGGAGCTGTTTTTT CASSLARRGGGYIGELFF
TRBD2 TRBJ2-5 TRBV6-5 14 few TGTGCCAGCAGCCCTAGCGGGCCCCAAGAGACCCAGTACTTC CASSPSGPQETQYF
- TRBJ1-5 TRBV4-1 15 - TGCGCCAGCAGCCAAGGACCCGGGAGCAATCAGCCCCAGCATTTT CASSQGPGSNQPQHF
TRBD1 TRBJ1-1 TRBV19 13 few TGTGCCAGTAGTATTCAGGGGGCGGTTAAAGCTTTCTTT CASSIQGAVKAFF
- TRBJ2-2 TRBV25-1 14 - TGTGCCAGCAGTTTCGGGGGGAACACCGGGGAGCTGTTTTTT CASSFGGNTGELFF
- TRBJ2-1 TRBV11-2 11 - TGTGCCAGCAGCCAAAACAATGAGCAGTTCTTC CASSQNNEQFF
- TRBJ2-5 TRBV30 12 - TGTGCCTGGAGTGTACGGGGAGAGACCCAGTACTTC CAWSVRGETQYF
- TRBJ2-1 TRBV27 15 once TGTGCCAGCGTCTCCCGAGCACGCTCCTACAATGAGCAGTTCTTC CASVSRARSYNEQFF
TRBD1 TRBJ2-7 TRBV29-1 15 - TGCAGCGTTGTGATCCGAGACAGGGGCGCCTACGAGCAGTACTTC CSVVIRDRGAYEQYF
TRBD2 TRBJ2-5 TRBV2 13 - TGTGCCAGCAGGACTAGCGGGGAAGAGACCCAGTACTTC CASRTSGEETQYF
TRBD2 TRBJ2-3 TRBV7-9 16 few TGTGCCAGCAGCTTAGCTAGCGGGGGCTACACAGATACGCAGTATTTT CASSLASGGYTDTQYF